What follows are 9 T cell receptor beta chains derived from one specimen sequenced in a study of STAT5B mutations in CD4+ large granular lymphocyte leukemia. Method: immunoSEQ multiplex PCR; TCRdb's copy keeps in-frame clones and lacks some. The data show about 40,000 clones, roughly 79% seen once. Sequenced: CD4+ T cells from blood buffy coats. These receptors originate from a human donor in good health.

The CDR3 here is CASSYHRSSYEQYF. The DNA of the CDR3 is TGTGCCAGCAGTTACCACAGAAGCTCCTACGAGCAGTACTTC. The chain combines TRBV6-6 with TRBJ2-7; D not certain. The V gene lost 2 bases and the J gene lost 0 bases, with 8 bases spanning the gap. The CDR3 sequence is 14 residues long. Germline loops: CDR1 MNHNY, CDR2 SVGAGI (reference sequence).

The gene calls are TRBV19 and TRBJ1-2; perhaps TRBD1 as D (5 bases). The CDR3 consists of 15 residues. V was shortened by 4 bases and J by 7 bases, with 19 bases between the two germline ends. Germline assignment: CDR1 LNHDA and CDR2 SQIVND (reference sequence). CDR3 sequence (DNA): TGTGCCAGTAGTACCTACGGGACGGCTGAGATTGGCTACACCTTC. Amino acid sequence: CASSTYGTAEIGYTF.

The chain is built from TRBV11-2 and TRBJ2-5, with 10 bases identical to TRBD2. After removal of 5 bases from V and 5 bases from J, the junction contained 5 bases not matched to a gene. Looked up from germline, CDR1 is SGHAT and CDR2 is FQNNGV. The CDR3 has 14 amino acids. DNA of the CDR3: TGTGCCAGCAGCGGAACTAGCGGGGCGGAGACCCAGTACTTC. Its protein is CASSGTSGAETQYF.

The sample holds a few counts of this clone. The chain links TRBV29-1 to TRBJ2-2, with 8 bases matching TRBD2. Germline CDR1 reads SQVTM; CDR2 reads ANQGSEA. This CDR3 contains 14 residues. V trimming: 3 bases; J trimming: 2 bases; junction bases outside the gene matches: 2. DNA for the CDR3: TGCAGCGTTGATCGGGGGGGTAACACCGGGGAGCTGTTTTTT. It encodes CSVDRGGNTGELFF.

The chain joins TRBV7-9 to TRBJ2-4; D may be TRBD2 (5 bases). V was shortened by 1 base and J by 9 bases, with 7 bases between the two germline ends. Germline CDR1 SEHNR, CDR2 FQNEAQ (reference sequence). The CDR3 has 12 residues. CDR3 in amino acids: CASSLGESIQYF. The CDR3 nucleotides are TGTGCCAGCAGCTTAGGGGAGAGCATTCAGTACTTC.

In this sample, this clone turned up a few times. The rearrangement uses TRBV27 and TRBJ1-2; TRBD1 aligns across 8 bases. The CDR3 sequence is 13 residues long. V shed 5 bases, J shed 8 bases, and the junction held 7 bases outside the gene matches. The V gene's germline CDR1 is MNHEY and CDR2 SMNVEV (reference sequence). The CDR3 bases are TGTGCCAGCAGTCGAGGACAGGGAGGCGGCTACACCTTC. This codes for CASSRGQGGGYTF.

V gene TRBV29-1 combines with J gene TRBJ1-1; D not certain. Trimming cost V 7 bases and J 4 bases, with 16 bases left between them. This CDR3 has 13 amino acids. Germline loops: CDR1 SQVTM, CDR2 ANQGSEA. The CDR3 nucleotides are TGCAGCGCCGTCGGGCGGGGTGGCACTGAAGCTTTCTTT. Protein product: CSAVGRGGTEAFF.

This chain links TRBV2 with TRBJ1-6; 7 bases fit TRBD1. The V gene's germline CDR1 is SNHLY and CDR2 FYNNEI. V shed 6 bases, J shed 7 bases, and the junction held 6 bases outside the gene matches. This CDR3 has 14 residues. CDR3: CASRGTASNSPLHF. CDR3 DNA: TGTGCCAGCAGGGGGACAGCTTCGAATTCACCCCTCCACTTT.

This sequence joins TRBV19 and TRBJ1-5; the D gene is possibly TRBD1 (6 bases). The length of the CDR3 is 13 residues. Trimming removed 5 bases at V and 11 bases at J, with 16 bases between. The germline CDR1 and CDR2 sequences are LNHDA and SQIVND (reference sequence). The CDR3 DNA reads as TGTGCCAGTAGTCCCGAACAGGGCTCGACCCAGCATTTT. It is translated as CASSPEQGSTQHF.